This TCR beta chain was retrieved from a study of blood T cells in healthy people across ages. The CDR3 runs to 14 residues. The V and J ends lost 6 bases and 2 bases respectively, with 14 bases between them. CDR1 is MNHEY and CDR2 is SVGEGT in the germline V gene. A second PCR of about 7 to 12 cycles used a sample-barcoded 5' primer and a J-beta primer mix. TCRdb reprocessed the 5' RACE reads via MiXCR and lists one record per CDR3 protein. The data show roughly 500,000 distinct CDR3 sequences, approximately 30% seen once. This TCR was sampled from a woman in her sixties or seventies in good health. This sequence joins TRBV6-2 or TRBV6-3 and TRBJ2-7, with D perhaps TRBD1 or TRBD2 (5 bases each). Material: blood. The CDR3 here is CASRWAGSTYEQYF. In DNA form, the CDR3 reads TGTGCCAGCAGGTGGGCAGGGAGCACCTACGAGCAGTACTTC.